These 7 T cell receptor beta chains were all obtained from the same sample, sequenced in a study of radiotherapy plus CTLA-4 blockade in lung cancer. This table comes from immunoSEQ multiplex PCR, and its TCRdb copy is limited to in-frame clones, with some not included. In the table there are more than 90,000 clones, approximately 80% of which are singletons. The sequences come from peripheral blood, collected from a patient treated with radiotherapy plus ipilimumab. The receptor source for this set is a human donor with non-small cell lung cancer that progressed on radiotherapy plus ipilimumab. Some clones in this sample may be carry-over from other donors' samples.

Comment on this clone: One end of the junction varies from germline; a read error may be responsible. The CDR3 reads CASSSGQDNSPLHF. Here the CDR3 DNA reads TGTGCTAGCAGCTCCGGACAGGATAATTCACCCCTCCACTTT. The chain combines TRBV7-7 with TRBJ1-6, with TRBD1 identical over 7 bases. The germline V gene encodes CDR1 SSHAT and CDR2 FNYEAQ (reference sequence). CDR3 length: 14 amino acids.

The chain recombines TRBV5-1 with TRBJ1-1; D gene uncertain. Trimming removed 1 base from V and 11 bases from J, with 18 bases in between. Germline assignment: CDR1 SGHRS and CDR2 YFSETQ. The CDR3 length is 14 residues. The CDR3: CASSLSGLTLAAFF. The CDR3 coding sequence is TGCGCCAGCAGCTTGAGTGGACTAACCCTTGCCGCTTTCTTT.

The chain is built from TRBV19 and TRBJ2-7; 8 bases fit TRBD1. The CDR3 extends over 16 amino acids. Germline CDR1 LNHDA, CDR2 SQIVND (reference sequence). J was trimmed by 0 bases and V by 4 bases; bases with no gene match: 8. CDR3 region: CASSKTAGGNSYEQYF. The CDR3 DNA reads as TGTGCCAGTAGTAAGACGGCAGGGGGCAACTCCTACGAGCAGTACTTC.

This clone was seen only once. The V and J genes are TRBV2 and TRBJ2-5; D uncertain. V lost 2 bases to trimming and J lost 3 bases, with 7 bases between them. Germline V gives CDR1 SNHLY, CDR2 FYNNEI. This CDR3 is built from 13 residues. CDR3 protein: CASSEYREETQYF. The CDR3 nucleotides are TGTGCCAGCAGTGAATACAGAGAAGAGACCCAGTACTTC.

This clone has a handful of counts. The CDR3 is CASSGGTAHGYTF. The CDR3 region has the DNA TGCGCCAGCAGCGGGGGGACAGCGCATGGCTACACCTTC. This rearrangement joins TRBV5-1 to TRBJ1-2; 7 bases are a match to TRBD1. After removal of 4 bases from V and 6 bases from J, the junction contained 6 bases not matched to a gene. Germline V gene sequence: CDR1 SGHRS, CDR2 YFSETQ. The CDR3 spans 13 residues.

CDR3 in amino acids: CASSLELGDPEAFF. The CDR3 nucleotides read TGTGCCAGCAGCTTAGAATTGGGGGATCCTGAAGCTTTCTTT. V and J are TRBV7-8 and TRBJ1-1, with D perhaps TRBD1 (5 bases). V lost 1 base to trimming and J lost 6 bases, with 12 bases between them. CDR1 and CDR2 from the germline V gene are SGHVS and FQNEAQ. The CDR3 covers 14 residues.

The chain uses TRBV5-1 and TRBJ2-2, with 14 nucleotides matching TRBD2. With V trimmed by 4 bases and J by 6 bases, 8 bases remained unmatched. The CDR3 runs 17 residues. In germline, CDR1 is SGHRS, CDR2 YFSETQ. The CDR3 region has the DNA TGCGCCAGCAGCCAGCGACTAGCGGGGGGGCTCTCCGGGGAGCTGTTTTTT. Its translation: CASSQRLAGGLSGELFF.